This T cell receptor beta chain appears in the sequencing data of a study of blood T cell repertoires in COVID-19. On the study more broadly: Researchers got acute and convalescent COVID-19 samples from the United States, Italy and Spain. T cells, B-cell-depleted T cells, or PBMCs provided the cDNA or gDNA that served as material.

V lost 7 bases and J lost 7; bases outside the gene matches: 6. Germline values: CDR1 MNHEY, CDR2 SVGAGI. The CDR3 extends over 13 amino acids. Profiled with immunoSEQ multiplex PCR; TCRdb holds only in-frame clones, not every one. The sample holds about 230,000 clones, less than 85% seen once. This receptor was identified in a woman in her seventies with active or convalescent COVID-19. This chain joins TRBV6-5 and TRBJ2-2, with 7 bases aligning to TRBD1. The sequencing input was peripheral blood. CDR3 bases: TGTGCCAGCACCACACAGGGGAACGGGGAGCTGTTTTTT. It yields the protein CASTTQGNGELFF.